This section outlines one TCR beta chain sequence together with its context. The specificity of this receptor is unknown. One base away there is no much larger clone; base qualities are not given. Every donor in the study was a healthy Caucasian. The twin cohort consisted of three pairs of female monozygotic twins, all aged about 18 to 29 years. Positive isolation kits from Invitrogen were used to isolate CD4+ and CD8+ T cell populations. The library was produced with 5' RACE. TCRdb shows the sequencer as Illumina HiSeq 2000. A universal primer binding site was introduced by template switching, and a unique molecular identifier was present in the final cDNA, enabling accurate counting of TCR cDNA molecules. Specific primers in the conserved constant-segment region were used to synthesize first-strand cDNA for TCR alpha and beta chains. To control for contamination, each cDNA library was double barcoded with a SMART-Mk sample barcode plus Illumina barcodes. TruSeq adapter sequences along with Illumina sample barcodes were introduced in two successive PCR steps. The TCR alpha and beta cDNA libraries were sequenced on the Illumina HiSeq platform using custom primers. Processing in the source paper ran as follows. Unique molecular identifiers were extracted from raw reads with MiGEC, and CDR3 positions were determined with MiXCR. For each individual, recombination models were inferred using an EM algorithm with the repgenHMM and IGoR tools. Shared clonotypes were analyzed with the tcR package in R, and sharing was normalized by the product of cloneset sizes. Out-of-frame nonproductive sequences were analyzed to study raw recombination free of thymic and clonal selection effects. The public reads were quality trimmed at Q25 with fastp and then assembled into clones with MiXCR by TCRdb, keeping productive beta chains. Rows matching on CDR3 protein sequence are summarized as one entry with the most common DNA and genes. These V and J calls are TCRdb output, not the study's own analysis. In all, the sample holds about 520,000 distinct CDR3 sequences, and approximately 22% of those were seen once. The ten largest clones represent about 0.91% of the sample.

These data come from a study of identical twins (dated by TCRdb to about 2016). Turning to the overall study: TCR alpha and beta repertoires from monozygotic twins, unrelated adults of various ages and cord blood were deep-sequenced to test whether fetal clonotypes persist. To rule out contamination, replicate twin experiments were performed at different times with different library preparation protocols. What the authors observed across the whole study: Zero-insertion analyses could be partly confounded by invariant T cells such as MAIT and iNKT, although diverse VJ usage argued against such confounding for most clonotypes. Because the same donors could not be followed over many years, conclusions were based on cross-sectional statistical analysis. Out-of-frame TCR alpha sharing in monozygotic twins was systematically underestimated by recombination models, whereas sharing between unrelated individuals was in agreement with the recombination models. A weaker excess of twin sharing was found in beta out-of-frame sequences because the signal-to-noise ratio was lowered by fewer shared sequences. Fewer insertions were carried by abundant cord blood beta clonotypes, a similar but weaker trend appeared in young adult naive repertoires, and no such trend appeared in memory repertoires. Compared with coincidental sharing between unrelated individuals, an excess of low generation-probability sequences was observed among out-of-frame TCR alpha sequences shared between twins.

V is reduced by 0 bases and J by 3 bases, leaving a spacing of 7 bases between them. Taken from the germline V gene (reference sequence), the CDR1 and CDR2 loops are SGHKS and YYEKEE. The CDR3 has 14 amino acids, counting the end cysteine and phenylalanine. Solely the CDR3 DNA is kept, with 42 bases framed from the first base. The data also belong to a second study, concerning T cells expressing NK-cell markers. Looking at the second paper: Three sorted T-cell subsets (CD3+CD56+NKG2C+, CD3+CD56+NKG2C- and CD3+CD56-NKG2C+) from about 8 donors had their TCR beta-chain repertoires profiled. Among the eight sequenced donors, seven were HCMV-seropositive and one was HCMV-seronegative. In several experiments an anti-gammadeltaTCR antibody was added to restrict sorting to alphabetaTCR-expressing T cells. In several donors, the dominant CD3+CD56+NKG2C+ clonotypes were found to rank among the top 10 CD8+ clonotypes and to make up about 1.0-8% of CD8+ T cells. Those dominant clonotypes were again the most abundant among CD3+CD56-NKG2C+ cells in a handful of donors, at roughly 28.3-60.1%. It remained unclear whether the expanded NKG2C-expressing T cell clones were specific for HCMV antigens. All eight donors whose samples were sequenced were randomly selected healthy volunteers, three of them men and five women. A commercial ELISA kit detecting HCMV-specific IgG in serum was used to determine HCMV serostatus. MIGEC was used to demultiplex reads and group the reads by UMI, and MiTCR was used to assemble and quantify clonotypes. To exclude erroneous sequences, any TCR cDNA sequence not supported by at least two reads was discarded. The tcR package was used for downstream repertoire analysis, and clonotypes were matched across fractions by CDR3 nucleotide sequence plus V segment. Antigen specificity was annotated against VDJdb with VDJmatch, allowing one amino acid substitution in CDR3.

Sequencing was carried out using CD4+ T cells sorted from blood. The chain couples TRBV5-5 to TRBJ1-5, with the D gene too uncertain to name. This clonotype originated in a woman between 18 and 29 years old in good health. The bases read TGTGCCAGCAGCTTGGGGCAGGACAATCAGCCCCAGCATTTT. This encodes CASSLGQDNQPQHF.